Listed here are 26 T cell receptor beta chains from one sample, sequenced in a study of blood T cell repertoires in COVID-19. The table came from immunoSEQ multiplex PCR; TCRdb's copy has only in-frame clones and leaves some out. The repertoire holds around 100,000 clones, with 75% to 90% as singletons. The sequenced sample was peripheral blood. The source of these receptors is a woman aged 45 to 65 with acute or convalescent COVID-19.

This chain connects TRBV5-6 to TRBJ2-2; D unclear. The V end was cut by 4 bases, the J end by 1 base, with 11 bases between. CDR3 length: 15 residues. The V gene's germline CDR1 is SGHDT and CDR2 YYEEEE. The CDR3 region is CASSPTDGNTGELFF. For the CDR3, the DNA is TGTGCCAGCAGCCCCACAGACGGGAACACCGGGGAGCTGTTTTTT.

The CDR3 DNA sequence: TGTGCCTGGAATCTAGCGGGAGGGAATGAGCAGTTCTTC. The encoded protein is CAWNLAGGNEQFF. V gene TRBV30 combines with J gene TRBJ2-1, with 12 bases aligning to TRBD2. CDR3 length: 13 residues. The germline V gene has CDR1 GTSNPN and CDR2 SVGIG (reference sequence). The trim removed 4 bases at V and 7 bases at J, leaving 2 bases unmatched.

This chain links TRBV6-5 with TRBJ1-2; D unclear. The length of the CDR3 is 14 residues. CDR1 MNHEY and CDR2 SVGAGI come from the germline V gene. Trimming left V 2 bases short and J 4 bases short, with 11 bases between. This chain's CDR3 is CASSYGGESYGYTF. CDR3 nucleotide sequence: TGTGCCAGCAGTTACGGCGGGGAGAGCTATGGCTACACCTTC.

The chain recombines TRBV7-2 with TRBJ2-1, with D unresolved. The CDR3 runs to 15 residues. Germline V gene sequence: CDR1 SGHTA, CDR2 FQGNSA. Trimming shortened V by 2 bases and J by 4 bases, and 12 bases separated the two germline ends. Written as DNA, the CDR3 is TGTGCCAGCAGCTTAAGTCGCGGAATATACAATGAGCAGTTCTTC. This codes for CASSLSRGIYNEQFF.

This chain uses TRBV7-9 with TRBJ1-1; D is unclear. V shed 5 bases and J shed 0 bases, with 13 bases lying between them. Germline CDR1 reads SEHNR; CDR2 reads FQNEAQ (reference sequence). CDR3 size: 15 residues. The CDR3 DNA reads TGTGCCAGCAGCCCTACCGGGAGTATGAACACTGAAGCTTTCTTT. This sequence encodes CASSPTGSMNTEAFF.

CDR3 nucleotides: TGTGCCAGCCGTCTTACGGGACAGGGGGTTCTGGGCAATCAGCCCCAGCATTTT. Translation: CASRLTGQGVLGNQPQHF. V gene TRBV28 combines with J gene TRBJ1-5; 11 positions agree with TRBD1. V lost 8 bases, J lost 2 bases, and 14 bases stayed unmatched. The CDR3 length is 18 residues. Germline-derived CDR1 and CDR2 are MDHEN and SYDVKM.

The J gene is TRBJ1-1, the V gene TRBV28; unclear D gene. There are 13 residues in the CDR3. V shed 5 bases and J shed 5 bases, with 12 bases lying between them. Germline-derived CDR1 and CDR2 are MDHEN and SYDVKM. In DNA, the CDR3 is TGTGCCAGCAGTCTCTGGAGTAAGACTGAAGCTTTCTTT. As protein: CASSLWSKTEAFF.

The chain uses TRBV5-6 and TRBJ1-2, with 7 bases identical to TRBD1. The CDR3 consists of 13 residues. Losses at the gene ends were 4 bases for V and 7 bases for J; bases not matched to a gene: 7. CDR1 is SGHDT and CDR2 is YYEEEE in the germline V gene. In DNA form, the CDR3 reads TGTGCCAGCAGCCATAGACAGGGCGGTGGCTACACCTTC. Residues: CASSHRQGGGYTF.

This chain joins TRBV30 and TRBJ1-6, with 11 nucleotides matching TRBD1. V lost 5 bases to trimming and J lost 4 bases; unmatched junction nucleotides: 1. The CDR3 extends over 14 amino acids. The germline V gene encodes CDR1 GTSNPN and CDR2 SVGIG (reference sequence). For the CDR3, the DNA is TGTGCCTGGGGACAGGGGGCATATAATTCACCCCTCCACTTT. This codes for CAWGQGAYNSPLHF.

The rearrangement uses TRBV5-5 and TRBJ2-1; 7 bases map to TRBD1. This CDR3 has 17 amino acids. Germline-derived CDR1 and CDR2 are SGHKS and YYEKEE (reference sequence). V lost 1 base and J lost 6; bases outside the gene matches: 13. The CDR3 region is CASSLTPRQGPRNEQFF. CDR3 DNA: TGTGCCAGCAGCTTGACCCCTAGACAGGGCCCACGCAATGAGCAGTTCTTC.

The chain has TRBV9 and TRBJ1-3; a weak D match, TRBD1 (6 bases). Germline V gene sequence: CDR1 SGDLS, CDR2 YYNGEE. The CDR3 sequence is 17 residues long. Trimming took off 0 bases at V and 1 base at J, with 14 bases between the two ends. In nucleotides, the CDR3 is TGTGCCAGCAGCGTAGAGGGCAGGGGAGTTTCTGGAAACACCATATATTTT. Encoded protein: CASSVEGRGVSGNTIYF.

As DNA, the CDR3 is TGTGCCAGCAGCTTCAACCGGGGGGGCTTTTCGAGCTCCTACGAGCAGTACTTC. Protein sequence: CASSFNRGGFSSSYEQYF. The V gene is TRBV5-4, the J gene TRBJ2-7; 8 bases match TRBD2. Germline assignment: CDR1 SGHNT and CDR2 YYREEE (reference sequence). The CDR3 extends over 18 amino acids. Trimming cost V 2 bases and J 0 bases; bases outside gene matches: 13.

This chain's CDR3 is CASSSGDRPKETQYF. The CDR3 DNA reads as TGTGCCAGCAGTTCTGGGGACAGGCCGAAAGAGACCCAGTACTTC. The chain recombines TRBV6-5 with TRBJ2-5; 8 bases map to TRBD1. Germline lookup yields CDR1 MNHEY and CDR2 SVGAGI. The V gene end was trimmed by 4 bases and the J gene end by 3 bases; junction bases not matched to a gene: 7. This CDR3 contains 15 residues.

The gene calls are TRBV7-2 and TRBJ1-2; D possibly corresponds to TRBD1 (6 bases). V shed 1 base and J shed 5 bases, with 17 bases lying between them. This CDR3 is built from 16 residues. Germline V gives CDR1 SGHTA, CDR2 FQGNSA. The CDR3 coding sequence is TGTGCCAGCAGCTTAGGGGGTGGGACGGACAGATATGGCTACACCTTC. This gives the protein CASSLGGGTDRYGYTF.

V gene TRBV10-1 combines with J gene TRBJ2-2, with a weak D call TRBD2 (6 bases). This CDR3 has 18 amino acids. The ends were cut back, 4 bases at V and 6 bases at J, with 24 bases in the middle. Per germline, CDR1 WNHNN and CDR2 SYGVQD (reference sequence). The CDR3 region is CASSVTPGLEGRAGELFF. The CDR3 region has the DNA TGCGCCAGCAGTGTTACACCGGGACTGGAGGGAAGGGCCGGGGAGCTGTTTTTT.

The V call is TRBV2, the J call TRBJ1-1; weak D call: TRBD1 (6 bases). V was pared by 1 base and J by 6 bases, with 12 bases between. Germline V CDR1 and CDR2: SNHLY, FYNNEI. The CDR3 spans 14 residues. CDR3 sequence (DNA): TGTGCCAGCAGTGAAGTTATAACAGGGCCTGAAGCTTTCTTT. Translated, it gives CASSEVITGPEAFF.

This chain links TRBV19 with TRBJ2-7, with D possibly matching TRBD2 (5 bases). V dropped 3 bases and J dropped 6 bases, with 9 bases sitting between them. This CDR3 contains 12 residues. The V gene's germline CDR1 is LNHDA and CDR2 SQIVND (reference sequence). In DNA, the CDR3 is TGTGCCAGTAGTATTTATGGAGGCGAGCAGTACTTC. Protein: CASSIYGGEQYF.

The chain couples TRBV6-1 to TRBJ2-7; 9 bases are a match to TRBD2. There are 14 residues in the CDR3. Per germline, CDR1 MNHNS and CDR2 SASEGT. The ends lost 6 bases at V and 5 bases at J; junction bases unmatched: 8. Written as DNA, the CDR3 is TGTGCCAGCAGCGAGGGTCTAGCGGGGAACGAGCAGTACTTC. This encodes CASSEGLAGNEQYF.

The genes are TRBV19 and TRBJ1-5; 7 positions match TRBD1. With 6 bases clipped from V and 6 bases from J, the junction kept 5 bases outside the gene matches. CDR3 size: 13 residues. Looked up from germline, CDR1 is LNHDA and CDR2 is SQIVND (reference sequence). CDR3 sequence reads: CASRPTGLQPQHF. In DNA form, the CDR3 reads TGTGCCAGTAGACCGACAGGGCTTCAGCCCCAGCATTTT.

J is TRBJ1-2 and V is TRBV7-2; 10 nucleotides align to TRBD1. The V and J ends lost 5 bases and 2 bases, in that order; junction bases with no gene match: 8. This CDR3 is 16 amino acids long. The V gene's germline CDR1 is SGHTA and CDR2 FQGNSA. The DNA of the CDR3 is TGTGCCAGCAGCGGAAGGGACAGGGGCTCCAACTATGGCTACACCTTC. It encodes CASSGRDRGSNYGYTF.

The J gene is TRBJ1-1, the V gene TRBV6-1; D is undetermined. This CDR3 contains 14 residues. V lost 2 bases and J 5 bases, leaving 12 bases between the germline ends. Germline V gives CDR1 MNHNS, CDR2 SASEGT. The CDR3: CASSERSGFTEAFF. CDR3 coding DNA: TGTGCCAGCAGTGAAAGGTCGGGATTTACTGAAGCTTTCTTT.

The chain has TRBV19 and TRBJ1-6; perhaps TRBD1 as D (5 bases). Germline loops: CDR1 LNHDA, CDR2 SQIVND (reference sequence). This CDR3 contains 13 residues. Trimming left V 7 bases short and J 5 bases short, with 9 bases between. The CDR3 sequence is CASKVRDNSPLHF. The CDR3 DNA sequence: TGTGCCAGTAAGGTCAGGGATAATTCACCCCTCCACTTT.

The CDR3 DNA follows: TGTGCCAGCAGCTCTATGGGGGGGCAGGAGACCCAGTACTTC. This translates into CASSSMGGQETQYF. The chain carries TRBV7-2 and TRBJ2-5; possibly TRBD2 for D (7 bases). V was clipped by 4 bases and J by 5 bases, with 14 bases between them. Germline V CDR1 and CDR2: SGHTA, FQGNSA. The length of the CDR3 is 14 residues.

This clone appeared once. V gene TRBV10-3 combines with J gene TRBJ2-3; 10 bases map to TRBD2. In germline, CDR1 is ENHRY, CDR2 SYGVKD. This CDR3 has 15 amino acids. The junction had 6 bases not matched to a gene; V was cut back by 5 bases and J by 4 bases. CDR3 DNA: TGTGCCATCAGTCCTTCTAGCGGGGGCCCAGATACGCAGTATTTT. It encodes CAISPSSGGPDTQYF.

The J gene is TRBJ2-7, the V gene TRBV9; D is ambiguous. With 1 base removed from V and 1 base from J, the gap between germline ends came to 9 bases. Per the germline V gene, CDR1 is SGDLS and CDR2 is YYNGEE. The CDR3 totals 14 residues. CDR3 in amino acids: CASSVRASSYEQYF. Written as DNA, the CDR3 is TGTGCCAGCAGCGTACGCGCCTCTTCCTACGAGCAGTACTTC.

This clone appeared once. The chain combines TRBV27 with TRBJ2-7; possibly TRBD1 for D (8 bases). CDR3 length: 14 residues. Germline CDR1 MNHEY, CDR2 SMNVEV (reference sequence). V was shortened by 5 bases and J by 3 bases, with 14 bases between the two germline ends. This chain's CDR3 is CASSPTGGGYEQYF. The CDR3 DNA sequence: TGTGCCAGCAGTCCAACAGGGGGGGGCTACGAGCAGTACTTC.